This T cell receptor beta chain originates from a study of blood T cell repertoires in COVID-19. Study at large: COVID-19 samples from acute and convalescent phases originated in the United States, Italy and Spain. T cells, B-cell-depleted T cells, or PBMCs supplied cDNA or gDNA.

This clone occurred once. Produced via immunoSEQ multiplex PCR; TCRdb's table is partial and in-frame only. The repertoire consists of 140,000 or so clones, with about four fifths occurring once and the leading ten covering about 3.7%. CDR3 size: 13 residues. Germline V lookup: CDR1 SGHDN, CDR2 FVKESK. Trimming shortened V by 6 bases and J by 0 bases, and 9 bases separated the two germline ends. The source material was PBMCs or T cells enriched from blood (not recorded which). The chain employs TRBV14 and TRBJ2-7, with D possibly being TRBD1 (5 bases). The sequence was collected from a woman aged 50 to 60 with acute COVID-19. The CDR3 sequence: CASSYRPSYEQYF. The CDR3 nucleotides are TGTGCCAGCAGTTACAGGCCCTCCTACGAGCAGTACTTC.